Listed here are 20 T cell receptor beta chains from one sample, sequenced in a study of blood T cell repertoires in COVID-19. The protocol was immunoSEQ multiplex PCR, while the TCRdb copy is restricted to in-frame clones and leaves out a portion. This sample has under 200,000 clones, with about nine tenths found just once. The sequenced material came from peripheral blood. Receptors were obtained from a man in his 70s with active or convalescent COVID-19.

The chain combines TRBV10-2 with TRBJ1-4; D is possibly TRBD1 (5 bases). The V and J ends lost 4 bases and 7 bases respectively, with 7 bases between them. This CDR3 contains 12 residues. Germline loops: CDR1 WSHSY, CDR2 SAAADI. CDR3 nucleotides: TGCGCCAGCAGTGCCCAGGGTGAAAAACTGTTTTTT. It is translated as CASSAQGEKLFF.

The CDR3 loop is CASSNRGAGANVLTF. DNA of the CDR3: TGTGCCAGTAGCAATCGGGGGGCTGGGGCCAACGTCCTGACTTTC. This chain uses TRBV19 with TRBJ2-6; 7 bases are shared with TRBD2. Per the germline V gene, CDR1 is LNHDA and CDR2 is SQIVND (reference sequence). J lost 2 bases, V lost 6 bases, and 4 bases had no gene match. The CDR3 covers 15 residues.

Only one count was recorded for this clone. CDR3 nucleotides: TGTGCCAGTAGTATAGGACAGCATAGCAATCAGCCCCAGCATTTT. As protein: CASSIGQHSNQPQHF. This sequence joins TRBV19 and TRBJ1-5; D is perhaps TRBD1 (5 bases). This CDR3 has 15 amino acids. The germline V gene has CDR1 LNHDA and CDR2 SQIVND (reference sequence). The V end was cut by 1 base, the J end by 0 bases, with 7 bases between.

The genes are TRBV15 and TRBJ2-2, with TRBD2 matching 10 bases. The CDR3 totals 16 residues. The V gene end was trimmed by 5 bases and the J gene end by 7 bases; junction bases not matched to a gene: 10. Germline-derived CDR1 and CDR2 are LNHNV and YYDKDF (reference sequence). In DNA form, the CDR3 reads TGTGCCACCAGCGGATCGAGCGGGAGGGCCGACGGGGAGCTGTTTTTT. It encodes CATSGSSGRADGELFF.

The sample holds one count of this clone. As DNA, the CDR3 is TGCGCCAGCAGCCAAGAAGGGTCAGGGCTATACAATGAGCAGTTCTTC. Protein sequence: CASSQEGSGLYNEQFF. The chain employs TRBV4-3 and TRBJ2-1; D is possibly TRBD1 (5 bases). The CDR3 runs to 16 residues. Germline CDR1 LGHNA, CDR2 YSLEER. Trimming shortened V by 0 bases and J by 4 bases, and 13 bases separated the two germline ends.

V is TRBV18 and J is TRBJ1-5; 8 bases agree with TRBD1. The CDR3 extends over 15 amino acids. Looked up from germline, CDR1 is KGHSH and CDR2 is LQKENI. Losses at the gene ends were 3 bases for V and 6 bases for J; bases not matched to a gene: 7. CDR3 protein: CASSPRAGGGQPQHF. The CDR3 coding sequence is TGTGCCAGCTCACCTAGGGCAGGGGGCGGTCAGCCCCAGCATTTT.

This sequence joins TRBV21-1 and TRBJ2-2; TRBD2, the table's D call, lacks a check against the DNA. TRBV21-1 is recorded as a pseudogene. The CDR3 has 19 amino acids. CDR3 coding DNA: TGTGCCAGCAGCAAAGGTACTAGCGGGAGTGGCGGGAACACCGGGGAGCTGTTTTTT. Protein product: CASSKGTSGSGGNTGELFF.

The CDR3 spells CASSPEEGRTDTQYF. The DNA of the CDR3 is TGCGCCAGCAGCCCAGAGGAGGGGAGAACAGATACGCAGTATTTT. The genes are TRBV4-1 and TRBJ2-3; maybe TRBD2 (6 bases). This CDR3 comprises 15 residues. Between the trimmed V and J ends, which lost 4 bases and 3 bases, there was a span of 14 bases. The germline gives CDR1 MGHRA, CDR2 YSYEKL.

This chain uses TRBV7-6 with TRBJ1-2; TRBD1 agrees at 10 bases. Looked up from germline, CDR1 is SGHVS and CDR2 is FNYEAQ. The J segment lost 7 bases and the V segment lost 5 bases, leaving 13 bases of the junction unmatched. The CDR3 sequence is 16 residues long. CDR3: CASSPRGRQGAGGYTF. In DNA, the CDR3 is TGTGCCAGCAGCCCAAGGGGGCGACAGGGGGCAGGTGGCTACACCTTC.

There are a few counts of this clone. This sequence joins TRBV10-3 and TRBJ2-3; D is perhaps TRBD1 (5 bases). The CDR3 extends over 15 amino acids. Per germline, CDR1 ENHRY and CDR2 SYGVKD. V lost 8 bases and J lost 1, with 16 bases in between. The CDR3 DNA sequence: TGTGCCATCGGGGCAAGGGTGGAAGGCACAGATACGCAGTATTTT. Translation: CAIGARVEGTDTQYF.

A single count supports this clone. The chain uses TRBV20-1 and TRBJ2-4; the D is unclear. The V gene's germline CDR1 is DFQATT and CDR2 SNEGSKA (reference sequence). The CDR3 totals 11 residues. The germline V and J ends were trimmed by 3 bases and 12 bases, with 12 bases remaining between them. The CDR3 DNA sequence: TGCAGTGCTAGTCACCAAGCCAATCAGTACTTC. It specifies CSASHQANQYF.

A single count supports this clone. V gene TRBV2 combines with J gene TRBJ1-4; TRBD1 is a possible D gene (5 bases). Germline-derived CDR1 and CDR2 are SNHLY and FYNNEI. This CDR3 has 12 amino acids. V was trimmed by 6 bases and J by 8 bases, leaving 10 bases between them. CDR3 sequence: CASSRDWEKLFF. CDR3 coding DNA: TGTGCCAGCAGCCGGGACTGGGAAAAACTGTTTTTT.

The rearrangement joins TRBV12-5 to TRBJ2-7, with D maybe TRBD2 (6 bases). V was cut by 5 bases and J by 6 bases, with 11 bases left in between. CDR1 and CDR2 (germline): LGHNT, FRNRAP. The CDR3 runs to 12 residues. CDR3 sequence reads: CASGRGFTEQYF. In DNA form, the CDR3 reads TGTGCTAGTGGTCGGGGGTTTACCGAGCAGTACTTC. Together with reference TRBV12-5 and TRBJ2-7, the CDR3 gives the full variable domain: DARVTQTPRHKVTEMGQEVTMRCQPILGHNTVFWYRQTMMQGLELLAYFRNRAPLDDSGMPKDRFSAEMPDATLATLKIQPSEPRDSAVYFCASGRGFTEQYFGPGTRLTVT.

This sequence joins TRBV7-9 and TRBJ1-4, with 10 positions matching TRBD1. CDR1 and CDR2 (germline): SEHNR, FQNEAQ (reference sequence). The CDR3 has 15 residues. V lost 5 bases and J lost 7; bases outside the gene matches: 7. CDR3 sequence reads: CASSASRTGGEKLFF. Written as DNA, the CDR3 is TGTGCCAGCAGCGCCAGCCGGACAGGGGGTGAAAAACTGTTTTTT.

V is TRBV6-2 or TRBV6-3 and J is TRBJ2-7; D remains unclear. This CDR3 is built from 14 residues. Germline V lookup: CDR1 MNHEY, CDR2 SVGEGT. V shed 6 bases and J shed 0 bases, with 12 bases lying between them. CDR3 DNA sequence: TGTGCCAGCAGCAACACAAAAAACTCCTACGAGCAGTACTTC. Translated, it gives CASSNTKNSYEQYF.

The chain joins TRBV9 to TRBJ1-4; D is possibly TRBD1 (6 bases). V lost 3 bases, J lost 6 bases, and 15 bases lay in between. The CDR3 runs 15 residues. Germline lookup yields CDR1 SGDLS and CDR2 YYNGEE. In nucleotides, the CDR3 is TGTGCCAGCAGCGGCCGGGACATGGGGGATGAAAAACTGTTTTTT. This sequence encodes CASSGRDMGDEKLFF. Variable domain in full (rest from reference TRBV9 and TRBJ1-4): DSGVTQTPKHLITATGQRVTLRCSPRSGDLSVYWYQQSLDQGLQFLIQYYNGEERAKGNILERFSAQQFPDLHSELNLSSLELGDSALYFCASSGRDMGDEKLFFGSGTQLSVL.

This sequence joins TRBV5-6 and TRBJ2-2, with 8 bases matching TRBD2. CDR3 length: 19 amino acids. In germline, CDR1 is SGHDT, CDR2 YYEEEE. The J segment lost 4 bases and the V segment lost 4 bases, leaving 18 bases of the junction unmatched. DNA of the CDR3: TGTGCCAGCAGCCTCATTGGGGGACTTCTAGCGGGCCCCACCGGGGAGCTGTTTTTT. This gives the protein CASSLIGGLLAGPTGELFF.

As regards this clone: Germline and junction disagree at one end, which may indicate a read error. This sequence joins TRBV18 and TRBJ2-7, with 9 bases lining up with TRBD1. This CDR3 has 12 amino acids. Germline CDR1 KGHSH, CDR2 LQKENI. The CDR3 DNA follows: TGTGCCAGCTCACCGACGCCGGGACAGGGCCCCTTC. It codes for CASSPTPGQGPF.

This clone was found a few times. This chain uses TRBV6-5 with TRBJ2-2, with 9 nucleotides matching TRBD2. The CDR3 has 15 residues. V shed 7 bases, J shed 6 bases, and the junction held 9 bases outside the gene matches. Germline V lookup: CDR1 MNHEY, CDR2 SVGAGI. The CDR3 nucleotides are TGTGCCAGCATCGGGCGGGAGGGTGGTCCCGGGGAGCTGTTTTTT. Its protein is CASIGREGGPGELFF.

The V gene is TRBV5-1, the J gene TRBJ2-7; tentatively, D is TRBD1 (6 bases). The CDR3 contains 15 residues. Germline values: CDR1 SGHRS, CDR2 YFSETQ. Trimming shortened V by 2 bases and J by 1 base, and 13 bases separated the two germline ends. The DNA for the CDR3 is TGCGCCAGCAGCTTAAACCCGACAGGTTCCTACGAGCAGTACTTC. Protein: CASSLNPTGSYEQYF. The full variable domain, with the rest looked up from reference TRBV5-1 and TRBJ2-7, is KAGVTQTPRYLIKTRGQQVTLSCSPISGHRSVSWYQQTPGQGLQFLFEYFSETQRNKGNFPGRFSGRQFSNSRSEMNVSTLELGDSALYLCASSLNPTGSYEQYFGPGTRLTVT.